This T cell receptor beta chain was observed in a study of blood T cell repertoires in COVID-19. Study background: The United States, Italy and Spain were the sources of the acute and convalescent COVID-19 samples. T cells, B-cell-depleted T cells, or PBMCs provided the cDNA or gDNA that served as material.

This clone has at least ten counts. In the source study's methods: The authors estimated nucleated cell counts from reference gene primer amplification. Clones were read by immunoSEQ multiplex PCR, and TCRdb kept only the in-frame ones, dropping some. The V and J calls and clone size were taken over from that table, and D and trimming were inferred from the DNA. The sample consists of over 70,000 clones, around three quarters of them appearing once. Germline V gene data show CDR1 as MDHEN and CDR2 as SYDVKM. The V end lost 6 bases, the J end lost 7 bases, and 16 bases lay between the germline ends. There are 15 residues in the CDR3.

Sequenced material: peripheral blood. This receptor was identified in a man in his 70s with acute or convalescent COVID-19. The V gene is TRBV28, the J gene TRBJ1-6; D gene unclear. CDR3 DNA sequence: TGTGCCAGCAGATCCTCCGGGAGCTCAAATTCACCCCTCCACTTT. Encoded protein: CASRSSGSSNSPLHF.